The 21 T cell receptor beta chains in this list originate from one sample, sequenced in a study of radiotherapy plus CTLA-4 blockade in lung cancer. Profiled with immunoSEQ multiplex PCR; TCRdb holds only in-frame clones, not every one. The table lists some 96,000 clones, 85% to 90% of them singletons. The sequences come from peripheral blood, collected from a patient treated with radiotherapy plus ipilimumab. The receptor set was obtained from a human donor with non-small cell lung cancer that progressed on radiotherapy plus ipilimumab.

The chain is built from TRBV19 and TRBJ1-4; D unclear. Germline V gene lookup returns CDR1 LNHDA and CDR2 SQIVND (reference sequence). V was clipped by 5 bases and J by 1 base, with 11 bases between them. This CDR3 region has 15 residues. The DNA for the CDR3 is TGTGCCAGTAGTCGTATACCGGGAACTAATGAAAAACTGTTTTTT. Protein product: CASSRIPGTNEKLFF.

This clone has just a few counts. The chain employs TRBV9 and TRBJ2-3; 7 bases agree with TRBD2. Germline values: CDR1 SGDLS, CDR2 YYNGEE. The CDR3 length is 15 residues. The ends lost 4 bases at V and 2 bases at J; junction bases unmatched: 7. DNA of the CDR3: TGTGCCAGCAGCAGGGCGGGAGCCCCCACAGATACGCAGTATTTT. Its protein product is CASSRAGAPTDTQYF.

The chain uses TRBV2 and TRBJ2-6, with a possible D match to TRBD2 (5 bases). Germline assignment: CDR1 SNHLY and CDR2 FYNNEI. The CDR3 is 16 amino acids. V gave up 5 bases and J gave up 0 bases, with 11 bases separating them. CDR3 sequence reads: CASSPGLYSGANVLTF. The DNA of the CDR3 is TGTGCCAGCAGTCCCGGACTCTACTCTGGGGCCAACGTCCTGACTTTC.

The V gene is TRBV6-4, the J gene TRBJ2-1, with D possibly being TRBD1 or TRBD2 (5 bases each). Between the trimmed V and J ends, which lost 4 bases and 5 bases, there was a span of 9 bases. CDR3 length: 13 residues. CDR1 and CDR2 (germline): MRHNA, SNTAGT. CDR3 protein: CASSGGYNNEQFF. CDR3 coding DNA: TGTGCCAGCAGTGGGGGGTACAACAATGAGCAGTTCTTC.

The chain employs TRBV7-8 and TRBJ2-5; 12 nucleotides match TRBD2. Per the germline V gene, CDR1 is SGHVS and CDR2 is FQNEAQ. The trim removed 4 bases at V and 5 bases at J, leaving 5 bases unmatched. The CDR3 runs to 15 residues. The CDR3 spells CASSSSGRGLETQYF. The CDR3 DNA reads as TGTGCCAGCAGCTCTAGCGGGAGGGGGCTTGAGACCCAGTACTTC.

The chain joins TRBV7-6 to TRBJ2-3; D is undetermined. The CDR3 runs 16 residues. V shed 1 base and J shed 3 bases, with 14 bases lying between them. Germline V CDR1 and CDR2: SGHVS, FNYEAQ. The CDR3 nucleotides are TGTGCCAGCAGCTTAGAATTTTGGCTGACAACAGATACGCAGTATTTT. This gives the protein CASSLEFWLTTDTQYF.

J is TRBJ2-3 and V is TRBV11-2; D possibly corresponds to TRBD1 (6 bases). V shed 4 bases and J shed 4 bases, with 12 bases lying between them. CDR3 length: 14 amino acids. Germline V gene sequence: CDR1 SGHAT, CDR2 FQNNGV. CDR3 protein: CASSYRDFADTQYF. The CDR3 region has the DNA TGTGCCAGCAGCTACAGGGATTTTGCAGATACGCAGTATTTT.

The chain joins TRBV18 to TRBJ2-1, with D possibly being TRBD1 (5 bases). The germline gives CDR1 KGHSH, CDR2 LQKENI. There are 16 residues in the CDR3. The V end was cut by 3 bases, the J end by 0 bases, with 12 bases between. CDR3 bases: TGTGCCAGCTCACCCGCACCAGGGTCCTCCTACAATGAGCAGTTCTTC. Translated, it gives CASSPAPGSSYNEQFF.

The chain carries TRBV5-1 and TRBJ2-3; a weak D match, TRBD2 (6 bases). V was clipped by 4 bases and J by 1 base, with 19 bases between them. The CDR3 is made up of 17 amino acids. The germline CDR1 and CDR2 sequences are SGHRS and YFSETQ. The CDR3 DNA follows: TGCGCCAGCAGCCCGTACGGGGCAGGGACTGGCACAGATACGCAGTATTTT. Translated: CASSPYGAGTGTDTQYF. Variable domain in full (rest from reference TRBV5-1 and TRBJ2-3): KAGVTQTPRYLIKTRGQQVTLSCSPISGHRSVSWYQQTPGQGLQFLFEYFSETQRNKGNFPGRFSGRQFSNSRSEMNVSTLELGDSALYLCASSPYGAGTGTDTQYFGPGTRLTVL.

The chain uses TRBV6-6 and TRBJ2-7; a possible D gene is TRBD1 (5 bases). The CDR3 has 12 amino acids. The germline CDR1 and CDR2 sequences are MNHNY and SVGAGI (reference sequence). The V end lost 6 bases, the J end lost 3 bases, and 9 bases lay between the germline ends. The CDR3: CASSQGSYEQYF. CDR3 nucleotides: TGTGCCAGCAGCCAGGGTAGCTACGAGCAGTACTTC.

This chain links TRBV19 with TRBJ1-4, with D perhaps matching TRBD1 (5 bases). V was clipped by 5 bases and J by 8 bases, with 15 bases between them. The CDR3 runs 14 residues. The V gene's germline CDR1 is LNHDA and CDR2 SQIVND (reference sequence). CDR3 sequence: CASSPRGGDEKLFF. The CDR3 bases are TGTGCCAGTAGTCCGCGCGGGGGGGACGAAAAACTGTTTTTT.

The chain is built from TRBV25-1 and TRBJ2-7, with TRBD2 matching over 8 bases. The CDR3 loop spans 16 amino acids. The ends lost 4 bases at V and 0 bases at J; junction bases unmatched: 8. The germline V gene has CDR1 MGHDK and CDR2 SYGVNS. DNA for the CDR3: TGTGCCAGCAGTGCCTCAGCGGGAGACCCCTCCTACGAGCAGTACTTC. It yields the protein CASSASAGDPSYEQYF.

The chain joins TRBV7-3 to TRBJ2-5, with D tentatively TRBD1 (6 bases). V was pared by 3 bases and J by 7 bases, with 12 bases between. This CDR3 spans 13 amino acids. CDR1 and CDR2 from the germline V gene are SGHTA and FQGTGA. This CDR3 reads CASSFQGSGTQYF. DNA for the CDR3: TGTGCCAGCAGCTTTCAGGGGTCAGGGACCCAGTACTTC.

This clone showed up just once. The V gene is TRBV4-1, the J gene TRBJ2-7, with 9 bases that match TRBD2. V trimming: 11 bases; J trimming: 2 bases; junction bases outside the gene matches: 10. Per the germline V gene, CDR1 is MGHRA and CDR2 is YSYEKL. This CDR3 has 14 residues. This CDR3 is CAAKWGGRAYEQYF. As DNA, the CDR3 is TGCGCCGCCAAGTGGGGCGGGAGGGCCTACGAGCAGTACTTC.

The chain couples TRBV28 to TRBJ2-6; 7 bases line up with TRBD1. V shed 5 bases, J shed 0 bases, and the junction held 4 bases outside the gene matches. CDR1 is MDHEN and CDR2 is SYDVKM in the germline V gene. The length of the CDR3 is 16 residues. CDR3 sequence: CASSLGTASGANVLTF. CDR3 DNA: TGTGCCAGCAGTCTCGGGACAGCCTCTGGGGCCAACGTCCTGACTTTC. Combining the CDR3 with reference TRBV28 and TRBJ2-6 gives the whole variable domain DVKVTQSSRYLVKRTGEKVFLECVQDMDHENMFWYRQDPGLGLRLIYFSYDVKMKEKGDIPEGYSVSREKKERFSLILESASTNQTSMYLCASSLGTASGANVLTFGAGSRLTVL.

The chain is built from TRBV27 and TRBJ2-7; possible D gene TRBD1, 6 bases. The CDR3 extends over 15 amino acids. Trimming stripped 6 bases from V and 0 bases from J, with 15 bases between. Germline assignment: CDR1 MNHEY and CDR2 SMNVEV (reference sequence). The CDR3 DNA reads as TGTGCCAGCAGAGAAACAGGGCGACTCTCCTACGAGCAGTACTTC. This sequence encodes CASRETGRLSYEQYF.

The gene calls are TRBV5-6 and TRBJ2-2; D ambiguous. Trimming left V 0 bases short and J 6 bases short, with 18 bases between. The CDR3 has 17 residues. Germline CDR1 and CDR2: SGHDT and YYEEEE. Written as DNA, the CDR3 is TGTGCCAGCAGCTTGGCCGGCCTCTTCCACATACCCGGGGAGCTGTTTTTT. Translation gives CASSLAGLFHIPGELFF.

The chain employs TRBV27 and TRBJ2-1; D is ambiguous. Trimming took off 2 bases at V and 3 bases at J, with 2 bases between the two ends. In germline, CDR1 is MNHEY, CDR2 SMNVEV (reference sequence). The CDR3 loop spans 12 amino acids. The CDR3 reads CASSLNYNEQFF. The CDR3 coding sequence is TGTGCCAGCAGTTTAAACTACAATGAGCAGTTCTTC.

The chain couples TRBV5-1 to TRBJ2-7; 12 nucleotides align to TRBD2. Germline values: CDR1 SGHRS, CDR2 YFSETQ. V shed 3 bases, J shed 1 base, and the junction held 8 bases outside the gene matches. This CDR3 has 17 residues. The CDR3 DNA follows: TGCGCCAGCAGCTACGGACTAGCGGGATCCTATTCCTACGAGCAGTACTTC. Translation gives CASSYGLAGSYSYEQYF.

This chain joins TRBV15 and TRBJ2-3, with 8 bases lining up with TRBD2. The CDR3 length is 15 residues. With 4 bases clipped from V and 4 bases from J, the junction kept 7 bases outside the gene matches. CDR1 is LNHNV, CDR2 YYDKDF, per germline (reference sequence). CDR3 in DNA: TGTGCCACCAGCAAGGCTCCGGGAGGGGCAGATACGCAGTATTTT. Translated, it gives CATSKAPGGADTQYF.

CDR3 coding DNA: TGTGCCAGCAGCTTAGTATTGGGCACAGATACGCAGTATTTT. This encodes CASSLVLGTDTQYF. The chain has TRBV7-9 and TRBJ2-3; D remains unclear. This CDR3 comprises 14 residues. CDR1 is SEHNR and CDR2 is FQNEAQ in the germline V gene (reference sequence). V was clipped by 1 base and J by 1 base, with 6 bases between them. The full variable domain, completed using reference TRBV7-9 and TRBJ2-3, is DTGVSQNPRHKITKRGQNVTFRCDPISEHNRLYWYRQTLGQGPEFLTYFQNEAQLEKSRLLSDRFSAERPKGSFSTLEIQRTEQGDSAMYLCASSLVLGTDTQYFGPGTRLTVL.